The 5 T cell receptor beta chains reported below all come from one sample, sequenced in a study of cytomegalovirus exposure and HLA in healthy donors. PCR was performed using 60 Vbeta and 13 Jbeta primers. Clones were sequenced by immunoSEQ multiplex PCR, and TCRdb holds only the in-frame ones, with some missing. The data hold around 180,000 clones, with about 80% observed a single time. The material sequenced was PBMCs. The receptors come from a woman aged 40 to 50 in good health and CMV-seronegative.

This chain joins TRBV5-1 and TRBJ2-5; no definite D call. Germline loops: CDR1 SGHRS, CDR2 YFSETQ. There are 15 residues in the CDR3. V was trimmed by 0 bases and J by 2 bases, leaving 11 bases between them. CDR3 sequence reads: CASSLGTMKQETQYF. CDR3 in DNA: TGCGCCAGCAGCTTGGGTACTATGAAACAAGAGACCCAGTACTTC.

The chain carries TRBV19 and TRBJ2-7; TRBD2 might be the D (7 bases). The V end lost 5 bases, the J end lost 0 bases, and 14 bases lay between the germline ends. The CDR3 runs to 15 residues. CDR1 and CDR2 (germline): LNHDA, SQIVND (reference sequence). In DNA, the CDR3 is TGTGCCAGTAGTCCTGGGAGGGGGAGCTCCTACGAGCAGTACTTC. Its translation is CASSPGRGSSYEQYF.

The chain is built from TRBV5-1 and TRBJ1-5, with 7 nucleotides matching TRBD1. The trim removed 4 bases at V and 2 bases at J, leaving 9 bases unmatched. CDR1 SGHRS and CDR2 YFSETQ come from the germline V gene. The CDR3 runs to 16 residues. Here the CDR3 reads CASSKTGRGGNQPQHF. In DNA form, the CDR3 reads TGCGCCAGCAGCAAGACAGGGCGTGGAGGCAATCAGCCCCAGCATTTT.

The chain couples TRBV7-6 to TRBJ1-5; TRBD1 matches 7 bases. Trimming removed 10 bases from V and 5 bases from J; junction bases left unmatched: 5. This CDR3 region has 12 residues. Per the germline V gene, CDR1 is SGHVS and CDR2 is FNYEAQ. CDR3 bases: TGTGCCAAGGGACAGATCGATCAGCCCCAGCATTTT. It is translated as CAKGQIDQPQHF.

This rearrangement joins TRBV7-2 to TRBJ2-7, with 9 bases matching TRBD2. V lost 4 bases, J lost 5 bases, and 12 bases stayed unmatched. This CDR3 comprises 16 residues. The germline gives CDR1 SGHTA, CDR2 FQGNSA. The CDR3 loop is CASSSLPAGGPNEQYV. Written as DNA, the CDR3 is TGTGCCAGCAGCTCCCTCCCGGCGGGAGGGCCCAACGAGCAGTACGTC.